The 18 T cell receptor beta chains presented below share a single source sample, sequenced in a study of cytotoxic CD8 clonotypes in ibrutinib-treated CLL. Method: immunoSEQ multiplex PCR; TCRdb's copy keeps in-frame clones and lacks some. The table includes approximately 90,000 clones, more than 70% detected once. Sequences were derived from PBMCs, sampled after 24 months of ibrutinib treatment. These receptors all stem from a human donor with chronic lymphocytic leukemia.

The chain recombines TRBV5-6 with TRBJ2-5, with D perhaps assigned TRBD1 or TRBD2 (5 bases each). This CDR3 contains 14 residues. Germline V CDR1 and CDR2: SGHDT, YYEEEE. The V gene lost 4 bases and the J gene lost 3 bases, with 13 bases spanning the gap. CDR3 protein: CASSQGTLKETQYF. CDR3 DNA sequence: TGTGCCAGCAGCCAAGGGACCCTAAAAGAGACCCAGTACTTC.

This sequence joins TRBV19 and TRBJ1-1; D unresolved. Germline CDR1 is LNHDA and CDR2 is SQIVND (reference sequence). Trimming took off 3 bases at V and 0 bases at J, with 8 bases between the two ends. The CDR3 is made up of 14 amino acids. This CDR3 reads CASSMFRLNTEAFF. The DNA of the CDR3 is TGTGCCAGTAGTATGTTCAGGCTGAACACTGAAGCTTTCTTT.

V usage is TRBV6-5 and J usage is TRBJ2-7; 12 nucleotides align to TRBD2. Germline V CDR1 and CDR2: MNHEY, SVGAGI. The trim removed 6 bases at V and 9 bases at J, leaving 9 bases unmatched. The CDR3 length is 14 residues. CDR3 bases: TGTGCCAGCAGCCGGACTAGCGGGACTACAGCGCAGTACTTC. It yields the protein CASSRTSGTTAQYF.

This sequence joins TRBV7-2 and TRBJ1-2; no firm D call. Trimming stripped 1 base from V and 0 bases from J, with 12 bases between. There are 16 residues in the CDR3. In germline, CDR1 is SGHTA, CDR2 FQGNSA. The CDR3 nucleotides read TGTGCCAGCAGCTTAGACGGCACCCTAGCTAACTATGGCTACACCTTC. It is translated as CASSLDGTLANYGYTF.

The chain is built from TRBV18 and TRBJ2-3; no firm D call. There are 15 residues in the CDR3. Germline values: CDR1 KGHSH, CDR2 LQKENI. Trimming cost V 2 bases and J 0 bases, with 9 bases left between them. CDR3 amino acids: CASSPVVSSTDTQYF. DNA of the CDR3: TGTGCCAGCTCACCAGTGGTTTCTAGCACAGATACGCAGTATTTT.

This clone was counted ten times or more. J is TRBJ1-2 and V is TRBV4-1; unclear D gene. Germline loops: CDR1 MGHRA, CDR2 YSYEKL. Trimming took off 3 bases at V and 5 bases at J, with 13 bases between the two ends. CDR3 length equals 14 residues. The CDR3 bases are TGCGCCAGCAGCCAGCAGGACTTAGGGTATGGCTACACCTTC. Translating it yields CASSQQDLGYGYTF.

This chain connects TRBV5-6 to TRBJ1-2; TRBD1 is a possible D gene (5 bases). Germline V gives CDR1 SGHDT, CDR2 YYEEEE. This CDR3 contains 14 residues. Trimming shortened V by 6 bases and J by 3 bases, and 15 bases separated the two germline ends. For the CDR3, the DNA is TGTGCCAGCACCTTATTTGACAGATACTATGGCTACACCTTC. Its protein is CASTLFDRYYGYTF. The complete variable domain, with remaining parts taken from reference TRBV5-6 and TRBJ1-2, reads DAGVTQSPTHLIKTRGQQVTLRCSPKSGHDTVSWYQQALGQGPQFIFQYYEEEERQRGNFPDRFSGHQFPNYSSELNVNALLLGDSALYLCASTLFDRYYGYTFGSGTRLTVV.

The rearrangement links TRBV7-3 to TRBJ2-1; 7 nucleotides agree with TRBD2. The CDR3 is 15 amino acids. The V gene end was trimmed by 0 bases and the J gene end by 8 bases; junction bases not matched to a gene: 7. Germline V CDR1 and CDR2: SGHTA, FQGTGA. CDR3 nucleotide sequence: TGTGCCAGCAGCTTAACTGGGCGGGAGAAATATGAGCAGTTCTTC. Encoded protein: CASSLTGREKYEQFF.

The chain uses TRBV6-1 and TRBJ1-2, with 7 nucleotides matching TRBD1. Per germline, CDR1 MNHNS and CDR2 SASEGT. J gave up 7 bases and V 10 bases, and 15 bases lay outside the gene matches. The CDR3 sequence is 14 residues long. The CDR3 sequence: CATNPGQGVIGYTF. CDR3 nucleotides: TGTGCCACCAATCCGGGGCAGGGGGTTATTGGCTACACCTTC.

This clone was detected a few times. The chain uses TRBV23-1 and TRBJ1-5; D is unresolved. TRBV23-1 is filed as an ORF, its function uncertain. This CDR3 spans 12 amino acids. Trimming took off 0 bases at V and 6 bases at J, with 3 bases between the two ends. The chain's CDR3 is CASSQSSQPQHF. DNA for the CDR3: TGCGCCAGCAGTCAATCGAGTCAGCCCCAGCATTTT.

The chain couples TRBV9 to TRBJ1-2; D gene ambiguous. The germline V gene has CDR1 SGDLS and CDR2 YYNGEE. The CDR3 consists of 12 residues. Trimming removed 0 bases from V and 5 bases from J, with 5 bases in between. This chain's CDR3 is CASSVEGYGYTF. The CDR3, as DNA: TGTGCCAGCAGCGTAGAAGGGTATGGCTACACCTTC.

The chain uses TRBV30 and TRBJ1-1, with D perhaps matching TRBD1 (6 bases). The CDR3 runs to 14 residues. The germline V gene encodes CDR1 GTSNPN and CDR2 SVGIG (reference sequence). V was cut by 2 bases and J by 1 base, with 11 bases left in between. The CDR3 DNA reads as TGTGCCTGGAGTCCGCGGGGGGCGAACACTGAAGCTTTCTTT. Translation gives CAWSPRGANTEAFF.

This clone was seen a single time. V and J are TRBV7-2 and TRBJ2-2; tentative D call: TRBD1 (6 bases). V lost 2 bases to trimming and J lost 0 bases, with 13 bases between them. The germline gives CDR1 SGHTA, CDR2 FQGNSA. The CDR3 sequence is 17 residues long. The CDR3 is CASSLWTASANTGELFF. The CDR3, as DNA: TGTGCCAGCAGCTTATGGACAGCCTCGGCGAACACCGGGGAGCTGTTTTTT.

Written as DNA, the CDR3 is TGCGCCAGCAGCTTACAGGTTAGCTCCTACGAGCAGTACTTC. This gives the protein CASSLQVSSYEQYF. The rearrangement links TRBV5-1 to TRBJ2-7; TRBD1 might be the D (5 bases). This CDR3 is built from 14 residues. Germline V CDR1 and CDR2: SGHRS, YFSETQ. V was shortened by 2 bases and J by 0 bases, with 9 bases between the two germline ends.

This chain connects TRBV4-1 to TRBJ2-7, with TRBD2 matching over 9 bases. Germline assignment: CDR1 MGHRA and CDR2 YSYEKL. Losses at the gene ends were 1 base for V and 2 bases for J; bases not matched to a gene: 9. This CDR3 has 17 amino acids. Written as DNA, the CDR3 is TGCGCCAGCAGCCAAGTAAGAAGCGGGAGGATGACCTACGAGCAGTACTTC. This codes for CASSQVRSGRMTYEQYF.

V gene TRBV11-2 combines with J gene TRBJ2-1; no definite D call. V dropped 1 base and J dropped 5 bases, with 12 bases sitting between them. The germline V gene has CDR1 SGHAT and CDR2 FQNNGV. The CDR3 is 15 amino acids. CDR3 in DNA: TGTGCCAGCAGCTTAGGAATAGAGGCCCACAATGAGCAGTTCTTC. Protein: CASSLGIEAHNEQFF. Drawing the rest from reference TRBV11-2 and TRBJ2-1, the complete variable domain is EAGVAQSPRYKIIEKRQSVAFWCNPISGHATLYWYQQILGQGPKLLIQFQNNGVVDDSQLPKDRFSAERLKGVDSTLKIQPAKLEDSAVYLCASSLGIEAHNEQFFGPGTRLTVL.

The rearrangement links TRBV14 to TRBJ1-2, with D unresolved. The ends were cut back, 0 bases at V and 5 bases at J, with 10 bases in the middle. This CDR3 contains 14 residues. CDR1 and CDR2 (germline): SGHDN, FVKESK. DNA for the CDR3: TGTGCCAGCAGCCAAGAGGGAGGAAGATATGGCTACACCTTC. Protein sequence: CASSQEGGRYGYTF.

DNA for the CDR3: TGTGCCAGTAGACCGGGCCGCCTGTCAGGTGAGCAGTTCTTC. Protein product: CASRPGRLSGEQFF. The J gene is TRBJ2-1, the V gene TRBV19, with D unresolved. Looked up from germline, CDR1 is LNHDA and CDR2 is SQIVND (reference sequence). The CDR3 has 14 residues. Trimming shortened V by 6 bases and J by 9 bases, and 18 bases separated the two germline ends.